Listed below are T cell receptor beta chains from one sample, sequenced in a study of control samples from healthy donors and cancer patients. Sequencing was performed with immunoSEQ multiplex PCR; in TCRdb, only in-frame clones are kept and a portion is missing. The sample has 150,000 or so clones, 80% to 95% seen once; the top ten hold under 7%. The specimen was blood. These receptors were taken from a man between 18 and 29 years old in good health. The CDR3 runs from the conserved cysteine through the conserved F or W. The D gene is left open where the match is weak. Size is omitted from some rows. Given values are once, few, many or a class for expanded clones.

abundance	v_gene	j_gene	d_gene	CDR3nt	CDR3aa
NA	TRBV19	TRBJ2-3	TRBD2	TGTGCCAGTAGCGAACGATCCCTAGCGGGAGTTAGCTATGGCACAGATACGCAGTATTTT	CASSERSLAGVSYGTDTQYF
NA	TRBV6-4	TRBJ1-1	NA	TGTGCCAGCAGTTACGGACCCAACACTGAAGCTTTCTTT	CASSYGPNTEAFF
NA	TRBV3-1/TRBV3-2	TRBJ2-1	NA	TGTGCCAGCAGCCAGGTAGAGGGGTTACATGAGCAGTTCTTC	CASSQVEGLHEQFF
NA	TRBV7-9	TRBJ1-1	TRBD1	TGTGCCAGCAGCTTAACAGGGGGCATGCGAACTGAAGCTTTCTTT	CASSLTGGMRTEAFF
NA	TRBV14	TRBJ2-7	NA	TGTGCCAGCAGCCAACTCCTAGGGTTTGAGCAGTACTTC	CASSQLLGFEQYF
NA	TRBV7-2	TRBJ1-2	NA	TGTGCCAGCAGAGGAGGGGCGGACAGACCTAACTATGGCTACACCTTC	CASRGGADRPNYGYTF
NA	TRBV19	TRBJ1-4	TRBD1	TGTGCCAGTAGTACCAGGACAGGCAATGAAAAACTGTTTTTT	CASSTRTGNEKLFF
NA	TRBV15	TRBJ1-1	NA	TGTGCCACCAGCAGAGACATGGGGGCGGGGGAAGCTTTCTTT	CATSRDMGAGEAFF
NA	TRBV7-2	TRBJ2-1	NA	TGTGCCAGCAGCAGGGATTGGGGGACCTCCTACAATGAGCAGTTCTTC	CASSRDWGTSYNEQFF
NA	TRBV23-1	TRBJ1-5	NA	TGCGCCAGCAGTCACCGCATAGGGGGATTGGGCGATCAGCCCCAGCATTTT	CASSHRIGGLGDQPQHF
many	TRBV11-2	TRBJ1-1	TRBD1	TGTGCCAGCAGCGTGACAGGGAACCTTAACACTGAAGCTTTCTTT	CASSVTGNLNTEAFF
NA	TRBV7-8	TRBJ1-1	NA	TGTGCCAGCAGCTCAAATCAGGGTGAGTTCACTGAAGCTTTCTTT	CASSSNQGEFTEAFF
NA	TRBV7-8	TRBJ1-6	NA	TGTGCCAGCAGCTTAGTGGGCAGAAATTCACCCCTCCACTTT	CASSLVGRNSPLHF
NA	TRBV19	TRBJ1-5	NA	TGTGCCAGTAGTATGGTTCTGGACAGCAATCAGCCCCAGCATTTT	CASSMVLDSNQPQHF
NA	TRBV7-2	TRBJ2-5	NA	TGTGCCAGCAGCTCACGGGGGGCAGAGACCCAGTACTTC	CASSSRGAETQYF
NA	TRBV19	TRBJ2-5	TRBD2	TGTGCCAGTAGTATCTCCAGCGGGGGGGGTATACAAGAGACCCAGTACTTC	CASSISSGGGIQETQYF
NA	TRBV12-3/TRBV12-4	TRBJ2-3	NA	TGTGCCAGCAGGTACGCAGATACGCAGTATTTT	CASRYADTQYF
once	TRBV7-2	TRBJ2-7	TRBD2	TGTGCCAGCAGCTCCGGGACTAGCGGGGGCCTCCTGACCTACGAGCAGTACTTC	CASSSGTSGGLLTYEQYF
NA	TRBV6-4	TRBJ2-1	NA	TGTGCCAGCAGTGAACTACCTGGCTCCTACAATGAGCAGTTCTTC	CASSELPGSYNEQFF
NA	TRBV11-2	TRBJ1-1	NA	TGTGCCAGCAGTACCCTTGGGACCCGGGCTGAAGCTTTCTTT	CASSTLGTRAEAFF
NA	TRBV2	TRBJ1-4	NA	TGTGCCAGCAGTGTTGGGGTCCCCGCAACACTGTTTTTT	CASSVGVPATLFF
NA	TRBV6-2/TRBV6-3	TRBJ2-1	TRBD2	TGTGCCAGCAGTTACCGACTAGCGGTATACAATGAGCAGTTCTTC	CASSYRLAVYNEQFF
NA	TRBV4-1	TRBJ2-5	TRBD2	TGCGCCAGCAGCTCAGACGGCGGGGGGGCGGAGACCCAGTACTTC	CASSSDGGGAETQYF
NA	TRBV7-9	TRBJ2-7	NA	TGTGCCAGCAGCTCAGGTCGATGGGTTGACTCCTACGAGCAGTACTTC	CASSSGRWVDSYEQYF
NA	TRBV19	TRBJ1-6	NA	TGTGCCAGTAAGTCCCCCAAAGGCCTCCACTTT	CASKSPKGLHF
NA	TRBV5-6	TRBJ2-5	NA	TGTGCCAGCAGCACCTATCCGGGGGGCCCAGAGACCCAGTACTTC	CASSTYPGGPETQYF
NA	TRBV6-2/TRBV6-3	TRBJ2-7	NA	TGTGCCAGCAGTTACTCCACGGGGGTCTACGAGCAGTACTTC	CASSYSTGVYEQYF
NA	TRBV24-1	TRBJ2-7	NA	TGTGCCACCAGTGATAAAGGTAGAATGATGGGAGAGCCCTACGAGCAGTACTTC	CATSDKGRMMGEPYEQYF